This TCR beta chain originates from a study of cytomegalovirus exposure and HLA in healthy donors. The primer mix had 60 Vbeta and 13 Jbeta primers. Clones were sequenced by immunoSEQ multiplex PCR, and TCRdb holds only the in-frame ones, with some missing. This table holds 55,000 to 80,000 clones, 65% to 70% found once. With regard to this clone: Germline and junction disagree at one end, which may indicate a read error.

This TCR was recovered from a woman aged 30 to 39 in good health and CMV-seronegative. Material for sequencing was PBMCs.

CDR3 region: CSSSPEGYGYTF. Written as DNA, the CDR3 is TGTTCCAGCAGCCCGGAGGGCTATGGCTACACCTTC. The chain couples TRBV7-9 to TRBJ1-2; the D is unclear. Per germline, CDR1 SEHNR and CDR2 FQNEAQ (reference sequence). This CDR3 is 12 amino acids long.